This T cell receptor beta chain was captured by sequencing in a study of prognosis after radiotherapy for stage I lung cancer. Study information: The non-small cell lung cancer patients were all regarded as unsuitable for surgery on medical grounds. Delivery of radiotherapy was by SBRT in 3 to 5 fractions at a biologically effective dose of at least 100 Gy.

Genomic DNA provided the template from which TCR beta CDR3 was amplified by two-round multiplex PCR. Gene-specific primers for each TRBV and TRBJ gene drove first-round PCR. Each CDR3 protein is one row after TCRdb ran MiXCR on the multiplex PCR reads. This table has approximately 16,000 distinct CDR3 sequences, roughly 30% appearing once. The J segment lost 1 base and the V segment lost 1 base, leaving 6 bases of the junction unmatched. This CDR3 is 15 amino acids long. Germline CDR1 and CDR2: SQVTM and ANQGSEA. Study results and limitations: Usage of TRBV and TRBJ genes reportedly differed between metastatic and non-metastatic patients.

This clonotype was counted between two and nine times. Its antigen is not identified. The CDR3 does not close with the conserved phenylalanine or tryptophan, likely indicating a read error. The specimen comprised PBMCs, sampled before or after stereotactic body radiation therapy (not recorded which). The origin of this receptor is a donor over 45 with non-small cell lung cancer. The chain couples TRBV29-1 to TRBJ2-5; 7 nucleotides match TRBD2. The CDR3 DNA reads as TGCAGCGTTGAAGGAGCGGGGTTTGGCCAAGAGACCCAGTACCTC. Amino acids: CSVEGAGFGQETQYL.